A single sample is the source of the 3 T cell receptor beta chains below, sequenced in a study of T cells in Graves' hyperthyroidism and ophthalmopathy. Amplification yielded TCR beta CDR3 regions, with RNA transcripts as the source. In the first-round RT-PCR of the TCR CDR3, the HTBI primer set was used. TCRdb re-called the multiplex PCR reads with MiXCR, one entry per CDR3 protein. The sample consists of about 400,000 distinct CDR3 sequences, roughly 13% of them appearing once. The sequenced sample consisted of blood. Every receptor here comes from a woman aged 18-29 years with Graves' hyperthyroidism.

This clonotype occurred many times. V and J are TRBV11-2 and TRBJ2-7; the match to TRBD2 covers 9 bases. The CDR3 length is 15 residues. The junction had 8 bases not matched to a gene; V was cut back by 5 bases and J by 3 bases. CDR1 and CDR2 (germline): SGHAT, FQNNGV. The CDR3 DNA follows: TGTGCCAGCAGCGGAATAGCGGGGGCCCTCTACGAGCAGTACTTC. It yields the protein CASSGIAGALYEQYF.

V gene TRBV9 combines with J gene TRBJ2-1; 7 nucleotides align to TRBD2. Losses at the gene ends were 6 bases for V and 7 bases for J; bases not matched to a gene: 10. The CDR3 spans 14 residues. CDR1 and CDR2 (germline): SGDLS, YYNGEE. CDR3 nucleotide sequence: TGTGCCAGCAACCTAAACGGGGGGTCTAATGAGCAGTTCTTC. Amino acids: CASNLNGGSNEQFF.

This clonotype was picked up a small number of times. The chain combines TRBV15 with TRBJ2-2; perhaps TRBD1 as D (6 bases). In germline, CDR1 is LNHNV, CDR2 YYDKDF (reference sequence). The CDR3 has 17 amino acids. Trimming took off 1 base at V and 3 bases at J, with 15 bases between the two ends. The CDR3 loop reads CATSRAEGEPYTGELFF. The CDR3 bases are TGTGCCACCAGCAGAGCAGAGGGGGAGCCATACACCGGGGAGCTGTTTTTT.